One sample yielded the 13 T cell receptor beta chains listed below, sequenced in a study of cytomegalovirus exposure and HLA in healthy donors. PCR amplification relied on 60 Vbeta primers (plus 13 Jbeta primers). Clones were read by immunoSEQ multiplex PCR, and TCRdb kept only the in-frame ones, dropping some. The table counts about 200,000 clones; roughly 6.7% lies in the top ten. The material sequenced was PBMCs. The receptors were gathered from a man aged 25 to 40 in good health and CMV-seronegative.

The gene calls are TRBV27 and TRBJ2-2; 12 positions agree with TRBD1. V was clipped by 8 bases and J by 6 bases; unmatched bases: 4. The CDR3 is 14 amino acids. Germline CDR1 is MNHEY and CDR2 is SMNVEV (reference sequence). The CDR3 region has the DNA TGTGCCAGCGCCGGGACAGGGGGCTCCGGGGAGCTGTTTTTT. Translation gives CASAGTGGSGELFF.

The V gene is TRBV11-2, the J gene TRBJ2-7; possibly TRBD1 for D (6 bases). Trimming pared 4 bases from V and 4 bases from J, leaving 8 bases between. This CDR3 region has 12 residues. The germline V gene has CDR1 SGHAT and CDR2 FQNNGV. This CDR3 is CASSSGEYEQYF. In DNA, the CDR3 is TGTGCCAGCAGCTCAGGGGAATACGAGCAGTACTTC.

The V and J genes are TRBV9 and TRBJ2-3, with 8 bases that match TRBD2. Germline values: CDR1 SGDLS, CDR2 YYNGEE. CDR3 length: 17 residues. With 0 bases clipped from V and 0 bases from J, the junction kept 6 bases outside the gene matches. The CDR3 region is CASSVGVGGVSTDTQYF. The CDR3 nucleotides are TGTGCCAGCAGCGTAGGCGTCGGGGGGGTTAGCACAGATACGCAGTATTTT.

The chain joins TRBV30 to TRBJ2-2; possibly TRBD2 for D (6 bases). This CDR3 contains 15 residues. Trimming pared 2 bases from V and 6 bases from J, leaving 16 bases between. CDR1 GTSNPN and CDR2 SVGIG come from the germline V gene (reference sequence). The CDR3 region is CAWSIRGLPAGELFF. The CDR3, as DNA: TGTGCCTGGAGTATAAGAGGACTACCCGCCGGGGAGCTGTTTTTT.

The CDR3 DNA reads as TGTGCCAGCAGTAAGGGGGACAGGGGGCTCCAAGAGACCCAGTACTTC. It translates to CASSKGDRGLQETQYF. The chain combines TRBV27 with TRBJ2-5, with 12 nucleotides matching TRBD1. This CDR3 is built from 16 residues. V lost 5 bases, J lost 1 base, and 5 bases stayed unmatched. Germline assignment: CDR1 MNHEY and CDR2 SMNVEV (reference sequence).

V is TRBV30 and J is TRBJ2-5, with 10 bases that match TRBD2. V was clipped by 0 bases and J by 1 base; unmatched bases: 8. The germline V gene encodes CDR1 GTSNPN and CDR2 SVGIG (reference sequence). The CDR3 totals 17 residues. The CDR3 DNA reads TGTGCCTGGAGTGTGAGTAGCGGGAGGTTGGGCCAAGAGACCCAGTACTTC. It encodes CAWSVSSGRLGQETQYF.

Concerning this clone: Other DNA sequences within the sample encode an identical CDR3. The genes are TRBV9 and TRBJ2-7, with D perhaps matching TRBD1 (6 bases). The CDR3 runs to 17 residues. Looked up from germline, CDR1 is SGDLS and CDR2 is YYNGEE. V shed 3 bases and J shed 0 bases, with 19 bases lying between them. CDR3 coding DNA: TGTGCCAGCAGCGCAGAAGGGACATCCTTCAGCTCCTACGAGCAGTACTTC. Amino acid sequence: CASSAEGTSFSSYEQYF.

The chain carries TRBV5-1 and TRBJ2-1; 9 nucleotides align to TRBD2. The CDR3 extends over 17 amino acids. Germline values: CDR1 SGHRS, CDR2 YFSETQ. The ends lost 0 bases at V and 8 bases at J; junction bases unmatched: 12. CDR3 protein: CASSLAEVASGIYEQFF. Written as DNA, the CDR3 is TGCGCCAGCAGCTTGGCCGAAGTCGCTAGCGGGATCTATGAGCAGTTCTTC. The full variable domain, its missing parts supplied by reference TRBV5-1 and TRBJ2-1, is KAGVTQTPRYLIKTRGQQVTLSCSPISGHRSVSWYQQTPGQGLQFLFEYFSETQRNKGNFPGRFSGRQFSNSRSEMNVSTLELGDSALYLCASSLAEVASGIYEQFFGPGTRLTVL.

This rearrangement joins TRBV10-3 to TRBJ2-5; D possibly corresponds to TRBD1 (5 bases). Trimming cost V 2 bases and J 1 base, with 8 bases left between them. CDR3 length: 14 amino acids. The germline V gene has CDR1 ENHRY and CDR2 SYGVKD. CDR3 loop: CAISELQGQETQYF. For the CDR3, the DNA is TGTGCCATCAGTGAGCTGCAGGGCCAAGAGACCCAGTACTTC.

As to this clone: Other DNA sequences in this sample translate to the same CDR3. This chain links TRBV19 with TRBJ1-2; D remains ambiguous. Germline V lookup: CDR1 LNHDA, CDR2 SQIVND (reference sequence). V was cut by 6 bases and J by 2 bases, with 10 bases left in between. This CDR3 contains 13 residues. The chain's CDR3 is CASSSGLNYGYTF. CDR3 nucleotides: TGTGCCAGTAGCTCAGGACTCAACTATGGCTACACCTTC.

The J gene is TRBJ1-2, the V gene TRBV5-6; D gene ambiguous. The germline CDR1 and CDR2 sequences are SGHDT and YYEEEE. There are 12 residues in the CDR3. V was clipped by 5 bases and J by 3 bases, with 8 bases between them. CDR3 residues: CASSFQDYGYTF. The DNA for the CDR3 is TGTGCCAGCAGTTTCCAGGACTATGGCTACACCTTC.

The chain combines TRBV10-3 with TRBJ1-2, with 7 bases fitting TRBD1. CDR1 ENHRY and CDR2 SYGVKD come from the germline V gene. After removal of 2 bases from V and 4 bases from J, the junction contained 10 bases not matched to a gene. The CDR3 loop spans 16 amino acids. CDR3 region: CAISEGGGGAGYGYTF. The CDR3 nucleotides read TGTGCCATCAGTGAGGGAGGAGGGGGCGCTGGCTATGGCTACACCTTC.

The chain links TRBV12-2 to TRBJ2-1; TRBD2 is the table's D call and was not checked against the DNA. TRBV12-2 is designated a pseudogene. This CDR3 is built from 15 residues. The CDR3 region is CASRYWRWQYNEQFF. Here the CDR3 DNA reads TGTGCAAGTCGCTACTGGAGGTGGCAATACAATGAGCAGTTCTTC.